These 17 T cell receptor beta chains originate from one sample sequenced in a study of blood T cell repertoires in COVID-19. Measured with immunoSEQ multiplex PCR; TCRdb has only the in-frame clones, and not every one. This table holds 50,000 to 80,000 clones, over 85% found once. Sequenced material: peripheral blood. The receptors here all came from a man aged 55-75 years with acute or convalescent COVID-19.

The chain joins TRBV5-1 to TRBJ2-3; D uncertain. The CDR3 covers 13 residues. Trimming stripped 4 bases from V and 1 base from J, with 7 bases between. Germline V gene lookup returns CDR1 SGHRS and CDR2 YFSETQ. DNA for the CDR3: TGCGCCAGCAGCCCAGATCGCACAGATACGCAGTATTTT. Its translation: CASSPDRTDTQYF.

This chain connects TRBV5-6 to TRBJ1-5, with TRBD1 matching over 9 bases. Germline trimming cut 5 bases from V and 5 bases from J; bases unmatched to any gene: 11. The CDR3 length is 16 residues. Germline V CDR1 and CDR2: SGHDT, YYEEEE. Here the CDR3 DNA reads TGTGCCAGCAGTCAGACGGGACAGGGACGCGATCAGCCCCAGCATTTT. Protein sequence: CASSQTGQGRDQPQHF.

V gene TRBV7-3 combines with J gene TRBJ1-2; 9 bases agree with TRBD1. CDR1 is SGHTA, CDR2 FQGTGA, per germline. The V gene end was trimmed by 4 bases and the J gene end by 4 bases; junction bases not matched to a gene: 10. The length of the CDR3 is 16 residues. The chain's CDR3 is CASSYTGGLNPYGYTF. The CDR3 nucleotides read TGTGCCAGCAGCTACACAGGGGGCCTCAACCCCTATGGCTACACCTTC.

This clone was observed a handful of times. The chain has TRBV7-9 and TRBJ2-2; 9 positions match TRBD1. Trimming took 8 bases from V and 4 from J; bases not matched to a gene: 14. The CDR3 covers 17 residues. CDR1 SEHNR and CDR2 FQNEAQ come from the germline V gene (reference sequence). CDR3 DNA sequence: TGTGCCAGCCCTTTCGAAAAGACAGGGGGTGGCACCGGGGAGCTGTTTTTT. This codes for CASPFEKTGGGTGELFF.

The V and J genes are TRBV5-4 and TRBJ2-3, with 8 bases matching TRBD1. The trim removed 4 bases at V and 1 base at J, leaving 5 bases unmatched. In germline, CDR1 is SGHNT, CDR2 YYREEE (reference sequence). The CDR3 loop spans 15 amino acids. In DNA form, the CDR3 reads TGTGCCAGCAGCGAGCCGGGACAGGGCACAGATACGCAGTATTTT. It translates to CASSEPGQGTDTQYF. Variable domain in full (rest from reference TRBV5-4 and TRBJ2-3): ETGVTQSPTHLIKTRGQQVTLRCSSQSGHNTVSWYQQALGQGPQFIFQYYREEENGRGNFPPRFSGLQFPNYSSELNVNALELDDSALYLCASSEPGQGTDTQYFGPGTRLTVL.

The chain recombines TRBV4-1 with TRBJ2-7; 7 bases are a match to TRBD1. This CDR3 region has 15 residues. The germline CDR1 and CDR2 sequences are MGHRA and YSYEKL. J was trimmed by 5 bases and V by 3 bases; bases with no gene match: 10. CDR3 nucleotide sequence: TGCGCCAGCAGCCACCCCTTGAGGCAGGGGGACGAGCAGTACTTC. This gives the protein CASSHPLRQGDEQYF.

The chain uses TRBV7-3 and TRBJ1-1; maybe TRBD1 (6 bases). The CDR3 has 13 residues. With 6 bases removed from V and 8 bases from J, the gap between germline ends came to 16 bases. CDR1 and CDR2 (germline): SGHTA, FQGTGA. CDR3 sequence: CASRRNPGTEAFF. CDR3 nucleotides: TGTGCCAGCAGACGTAACCCCGGGACAGAAGCTTTCTTT. Full variable domain (rest looked up from reference TRBV7-3 and TRBJ1-1): GAGVSQTPSNKVTEKGKYVELRCDPISGHTALYWYRQSLGQGPEFLIYFQGTGAADDSGLPNDRFFAVRPEGSVSTLKIQRTERGDSAVYLCASRRNPGTEAFFGQGTRLTVV.

The V gene is TRBV5-1, the J gene TRBJ2-3, with 9 bases aligning to TRBD1. V lost 0 bases, J lost 3 bases, and 5 bases stayed unmatched. The germline V gene encodes CDR1 SGHRS and CDR2 YFSETQ. This CDR3 comprises 16 residues. The CDR3 nucleotides are TGCGCCAGCAGCTTGGGGGACAGGGAGGGAACAGATACGCAGTATTTT. Translating gives CASSLGDREGTDTQYF.

J is TRBJ2-1 and V is TRBV6-5; 11 bases are shared with TRBD2. This CDR3 region has 15 residues. Germline CDR1 and CDR2: MNHEY and SVGAGI. Trimming at V came to 5 bases and at J to 6 bases, leaving 6 bases not matched to a gene. The CDR3 DNA reads as TGTGCCAGCAGTCTTAGCGGGGGGGCCGTCAATGAGCAGTTCTTC. It specifies CASSLSGGAVNEQFF.

A single count supports this clone. This sequence joins TRBV30 and TRBJ2-3; 9 nucleotides agree with TRBD2. J was trimmed by 0 bases and V by 1 base; bases with no gene match: 8. This CDR3 region has 17 residues. Per the germline V gene, CDR1 is GTSNPN and CDR2 is SVGIG (reference sequence). The CDR3 nucleotides read TGTGCCTGGAGTGAGGGGATAGCGGGGGTCAGCACAGATACGCAGTATTTT. Its protein product is CAWSEGIAGVSTDTQYF.

This clone was observed a few times. The gene calls are TRBV7-8 and TRBJ1-4, with D possibly being TRBD1 (5 bases). Per the germline V gene, CDR1 is SGHVS and CDR2 is FQNEAQ. This CDR3 has 16 amino acids. V was trimmed by 5 bases and J by 4 bases, leaving 17 bases between them. CDR3 in DNA: TGTGCCAGCAGCCCCTTGATGGGAAGGGGTAATGAAAAACTGTTTTTT. Translation gives CASSPLMGRGNEKLFF.

V is TRBV30 and J is TRBJ2-1, with D possibly TRBD1 on 6 matching bases. CDR1 is GTSNPN and CDR2 is SVGIG in the germline V gene (reference sequence). V lost 3 bases to trimming and J lost 4 bases, with 13 bases between them. This CDR3 spans 14 amino acids. CDR3 coding DNA: TGTGCCTGGAGAGAGGACAGTAGATACAATGAGCAGTTCTTC. Translating it yields CAWREDSRYNEQFF.

The chain recombines TRBV5-6 with TRBJ1-2; 8 positions agree with TRBD1. The V gene end was trimmed by 0 bases and the J gene end by 7 bases; junction bases not matched to a gene: 14. CDR3 length: 17 residues. Germline lookup yields CDR1 SGHDT and CDR2 YYEEEE. The CDR3 loop reads CASSLVRTGPTGGGYTF. CDR3 in DNA: TGTGCCAGCAGCTTGGTTCGGACAGGGCCCACAGGGGGTGGCTACACCTTC.

The chain recombines TRBV2 with TRBJ1-1, with a possible D match to TRBD1 (5 bases). The CDR3 contains 13 residues. Germline CDR1 is SNHLY and CDR2 is FYNNEI. The V end lost 8 bases, the J end lost 0 bases, and 10 bases lay between the germline ends. CDR3 nucleotide sequence: TGTGCCAGCCTAAGGGGCATGAACACTGAAGCTTTCTTT. This gives the protein CASLRGMNTEAFF.

The rearrangement links TRBV12-5 to TRBJ2-1, with 9 bases identical to TRBD1. CDR1 and CDR2 from the germline V gene are LGHNT and FRNRAP. V was clipped by 0 bases and J by 0 bases; unmatched bases: 9. The CDR3 totals 19 residues. CDR3 in DNA: TGTGCTAGTGGTTTGGTTCCGGGACAGGGCCAATACTCCTACAATGAGCAGTTCTTC. Residues: CASGLVPGQGQYSYNEQFF.

This clone has just one count. The rearrangement joins TRBV7-2 to TRBJ2-5; perhaps TRBD2 as D (5 bases). Deletions cut 8 bases from V and 5 bases from J, with 12 bases between. Germline CDR1 and CDR2: SGHTA and FQGNSA. The CDR3 has 12 amino acids. CDR3 sequence reads: CASGGNRETQYF. CDR3 bases: TGTGCCAGCGGAGGTAATCGGGAGACCCAGTACTTC.

The rearrangement uses TRBV6-6 and TRBJ1-2; D unresolved. CDR1 is MNHNY, CDR2 SVGAGI, per germline (reference sequence). Trimming left V 6 bases short and J 4 bases short, with 12 bases between. The CDR3 runs 13 residues. The DNA of the CDR3 is TGTGCCAGCAGCCCCGCATCGGGCTATGGCTACACCTTC. Translation gives CASSPASGYGYTF.